The sequence of this T cell receptor (beta chain) was determined in a study of T cells in women clearing cervical HPV infection. With respect to this clone: Its antigen remains unidentified. The CDR3 is cut off 3 residues early in the read; its end comes from the germline J gene.

This CDR3 region has 12 residues. Germline CDR1 is SGHDT and CDR2 is YYEEEE. Trimming took 7 bases from V and 6 from J, leaving 8 bases between them. General study findings and limits: TRBV6-7 abundance was lower in cases than controls (roughly 0.12% versus 0.15%). Each sample's T-cell count was unknown, possibly confounding richness.

Sequenced by immunoSEQ multiplex PCR; TCRdb stores in-frame clones only, minus some. The repertoire shows about 33,000 clones; the top ten hold around 1.7%. The genes are TRBV5-6 and TRBJ1-6; no clear D. Sequenced material: blood buffy coat. This TCR was sampled from a woman between 18 and 69 years old with a cervical HPV16 infection that either progressed to CIN3+ or cleared (not recorded which). The covered CDR3 bases are TGTGCCAGCCGCGCGGTTAATTCACCC. Translation: CASRAVNSP. From start to end, the CDR3 is CASRAVNSPLHF.